These 2 T cell receptor beta chains were sequenced from one sample in a study of T cell responses to AZD1222 COVID-19 vaccine. Measured with immunoSEQ multiplex PCR; TCRdb has only the in-frame clones, and not every one. The repertoire has tens of thousands of clones, about 93% of them found once; the top ten carry roughly 5.6%. The specimen comprised peripheral blood, sampled on day 0 of MenACWY control vaccination. These receptors were taken from an adult in good health.

The chain carries TRBV7-2 and TRBJ2-7, with 8 bases identical to TRBD2. CDR1 is SGHTA, CDR2 FQGNSA, per germline. V shed 4 bases and J 6 bases; nucleotides not matched to a gene: 11. CDR3 length equals 15 residues. The CDR3 sequence: CASSSRTSGSIEQYF. DNA of the CDR3: TGTGCCAGCAGCTCCCGCACCAGCGGGAGTATCGAGCAGTACTTC.

This chain uses TRBV2 with TRBJ2-7; 12 bases agree with TRBD2. Losses at the gene ends were 8 bases for V and 2 bases for J; bases not matched to a gene: 1. This CDR3 is built from 13 residues. Germline V CDR1 and CDR2: SNHLY, FYNNEI. The CDR3 spells CASWTSGTYEQYF. The CDR3 region has the DNA TGTGCCAGCTGGACTAGCGGGACCTACGAGCAGTACTTC.